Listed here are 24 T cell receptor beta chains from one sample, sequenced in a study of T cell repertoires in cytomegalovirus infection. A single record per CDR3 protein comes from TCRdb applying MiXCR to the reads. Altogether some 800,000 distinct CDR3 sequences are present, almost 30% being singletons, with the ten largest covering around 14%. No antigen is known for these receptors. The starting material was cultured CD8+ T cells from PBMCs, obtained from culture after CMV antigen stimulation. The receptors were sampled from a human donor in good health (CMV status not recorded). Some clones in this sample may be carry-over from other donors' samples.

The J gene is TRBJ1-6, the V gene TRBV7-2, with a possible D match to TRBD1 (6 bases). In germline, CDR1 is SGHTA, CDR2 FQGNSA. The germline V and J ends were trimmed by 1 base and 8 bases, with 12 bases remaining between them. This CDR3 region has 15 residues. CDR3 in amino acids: CASSLVSGADSPLHF. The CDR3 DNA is TGTGCCAGCAGCTTAGTTTCAGGGGCGGATTCACCCCTCCACTTT.

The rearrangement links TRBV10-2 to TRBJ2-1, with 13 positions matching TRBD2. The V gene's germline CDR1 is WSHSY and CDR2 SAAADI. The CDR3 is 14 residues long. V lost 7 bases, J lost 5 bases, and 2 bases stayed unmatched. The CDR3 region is CASTGLAGDNEQFF. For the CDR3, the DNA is TGCGCCAGCACCGGACTAGCGGGGGACAATGAGCAGTTCTTC.

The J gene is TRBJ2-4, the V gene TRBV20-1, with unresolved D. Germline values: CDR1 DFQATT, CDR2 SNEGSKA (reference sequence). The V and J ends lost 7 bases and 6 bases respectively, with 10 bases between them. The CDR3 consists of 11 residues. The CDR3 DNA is TGCAGTGGGACCCCGGGAAACATTCAGTACTTC. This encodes CSGTPGNIQYF.

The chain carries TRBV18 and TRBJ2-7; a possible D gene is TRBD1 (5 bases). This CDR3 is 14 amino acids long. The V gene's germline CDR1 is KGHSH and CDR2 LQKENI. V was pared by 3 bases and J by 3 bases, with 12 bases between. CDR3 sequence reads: CASSPDSTLYEQYV. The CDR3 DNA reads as TGTGCCAGCTCACCCGACAGTACTCTCTACGAGCAGTACGTC.

CDR3 region: CASSYSWGYATNEKLFF. CDR3 in DNA: TGTGCCAGCAGTTACTCGTGGGGGTACGCAACTAATGAAAAACTGTTTTTT. The chain has TRBV6-5 and TRBJ1-4; a possible D gene is TRBD1 (5 bases). V dropped 0 bases and J dropped 0 bases, with 11 bases sitting between them. The CDR3 is 17 amino acids. In germline, CDR1 is MNHEY, CDR2 SVGAGI.

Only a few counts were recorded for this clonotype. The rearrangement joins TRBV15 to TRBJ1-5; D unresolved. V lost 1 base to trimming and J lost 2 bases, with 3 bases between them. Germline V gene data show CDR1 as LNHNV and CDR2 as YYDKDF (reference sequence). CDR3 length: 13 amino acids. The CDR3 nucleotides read TGTGCCACCAGCAGAGCCGGCAATCAGCCCCAGCATTTT. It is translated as CATSRAGNQPQHF.

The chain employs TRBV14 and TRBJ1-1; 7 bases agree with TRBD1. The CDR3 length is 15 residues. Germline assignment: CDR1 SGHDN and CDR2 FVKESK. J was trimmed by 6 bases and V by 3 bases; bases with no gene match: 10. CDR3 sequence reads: CASSQRRDSPSEAFF. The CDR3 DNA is TGTGCCAGCAGCCAGAGAAGGGACAGTCCTTCTGAAGCTTTCTTT.

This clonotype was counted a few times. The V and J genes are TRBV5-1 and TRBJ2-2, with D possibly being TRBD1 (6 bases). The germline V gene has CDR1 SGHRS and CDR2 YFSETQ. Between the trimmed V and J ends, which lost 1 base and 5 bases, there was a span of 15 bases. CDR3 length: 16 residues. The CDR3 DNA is TGCGCCAGCAGCTTGAGGGCAGAAGGGGGAACCGGGGAGCTGTTTTTT. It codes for CASSLRAEGGTGELFF. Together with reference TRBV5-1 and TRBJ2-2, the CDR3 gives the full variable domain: KAGVTQTPRYLIKTRGQQVTLSCSPISGHRSVSWYQQTPGQGLQFLFEYFSETQRNKGNFPGRFSGRQFSNSRSEMNVSTLELGDSALYLCASSLRAEGGTGELFFGEGSRLTVL.

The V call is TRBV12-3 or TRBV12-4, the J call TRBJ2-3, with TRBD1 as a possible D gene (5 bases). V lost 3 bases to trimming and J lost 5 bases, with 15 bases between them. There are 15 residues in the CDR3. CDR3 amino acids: CASSFQLQRGDTQYF. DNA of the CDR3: TGTGCCAGCAGTTTCCAGCTGCAAAGGGGAGATACGCAGTATTTT.

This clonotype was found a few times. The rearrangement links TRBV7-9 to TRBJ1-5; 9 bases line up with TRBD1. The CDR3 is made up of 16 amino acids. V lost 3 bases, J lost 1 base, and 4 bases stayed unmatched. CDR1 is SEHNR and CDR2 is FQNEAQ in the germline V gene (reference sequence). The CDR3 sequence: CASSLGDRVSNQPQHF. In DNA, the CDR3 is TGTGCCAGCAGCTTGGGGGACAGGGTCAGCAATCAGCCCCAGCATTTT.

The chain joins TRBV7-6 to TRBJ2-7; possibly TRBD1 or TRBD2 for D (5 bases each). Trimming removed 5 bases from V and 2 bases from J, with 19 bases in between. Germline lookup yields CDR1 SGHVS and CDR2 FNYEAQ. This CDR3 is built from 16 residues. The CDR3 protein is CASSAGPGRAAYEQYF. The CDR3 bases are TGTGCCAGCAGCGCAGGCCCGGGACGCGCGGCCTACGAGCAGTACTTC.

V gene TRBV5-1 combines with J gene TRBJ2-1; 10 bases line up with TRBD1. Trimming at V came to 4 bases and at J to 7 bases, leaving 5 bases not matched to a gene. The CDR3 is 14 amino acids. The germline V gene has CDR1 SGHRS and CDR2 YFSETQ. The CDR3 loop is CASSPRQGANEQFF. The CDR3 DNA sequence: TGCGCCAGCAGCCCGCGACAGGGGGCGAATGAGCAGTTCTTC. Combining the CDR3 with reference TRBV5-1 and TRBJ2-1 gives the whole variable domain KAGVTQTPRYLIKTRGQQVTLSCSPISGHRSVSWYQQTPGQGLQFLFEYFSETQRNKGNFPGRFSGRQFSNSRSEMNVSTLELGDSALYLCASSPRQGANEQFFGPGTRLTVL.

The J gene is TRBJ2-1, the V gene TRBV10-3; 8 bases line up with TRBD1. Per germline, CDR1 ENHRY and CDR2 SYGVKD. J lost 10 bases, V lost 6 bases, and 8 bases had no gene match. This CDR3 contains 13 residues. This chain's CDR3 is CAIRTDRAGEQFF. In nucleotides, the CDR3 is TGTGCCATCAGGACGGACAGGGCTGGCGAGCAGTTCTTC.

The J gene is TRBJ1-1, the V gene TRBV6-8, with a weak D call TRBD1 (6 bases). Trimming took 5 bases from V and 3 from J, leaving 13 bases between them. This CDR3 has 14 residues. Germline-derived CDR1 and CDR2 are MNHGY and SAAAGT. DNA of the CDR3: TGTGCCAGCAGTGTAAATGGGGGCTACACTGAAGCTTTCTTT. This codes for CASSVNGGYTEAFF.

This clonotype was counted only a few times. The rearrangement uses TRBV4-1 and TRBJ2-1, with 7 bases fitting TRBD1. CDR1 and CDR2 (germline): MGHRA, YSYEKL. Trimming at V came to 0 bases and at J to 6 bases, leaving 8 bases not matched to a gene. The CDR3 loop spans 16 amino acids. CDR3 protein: CASSQDYRGPANEQFF. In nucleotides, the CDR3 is TGCGCCAGCAGCCAAGATTATAGGGGGCCCGCCAATGAGCAGTTCTTC.

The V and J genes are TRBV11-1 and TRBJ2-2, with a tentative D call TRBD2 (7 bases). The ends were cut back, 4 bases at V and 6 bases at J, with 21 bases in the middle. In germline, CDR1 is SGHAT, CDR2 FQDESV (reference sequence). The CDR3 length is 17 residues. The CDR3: CASSSPSGRGKAGELFF. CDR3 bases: TGTGCCAGCAGCTCACCGAGTGGGAGGGGGAAAGCCGGGGAGCTGTTTTTT.

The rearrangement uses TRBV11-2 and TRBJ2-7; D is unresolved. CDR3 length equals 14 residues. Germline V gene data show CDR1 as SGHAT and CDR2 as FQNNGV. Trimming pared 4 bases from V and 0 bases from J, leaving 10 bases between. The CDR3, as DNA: TGTGCCAGCAGCTGGGGATCTGTCTCCTACGAGCAGTACTTC. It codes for CASSWGSVSYEQYF.

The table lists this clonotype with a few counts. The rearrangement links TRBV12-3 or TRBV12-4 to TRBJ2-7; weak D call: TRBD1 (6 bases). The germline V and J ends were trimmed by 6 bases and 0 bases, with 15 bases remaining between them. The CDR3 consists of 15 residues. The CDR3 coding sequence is TGTGCCAGCAGCGCTACAGGGTGGGGCTCCTACGAGCAGTACTTC. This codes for CASSATGWGSYEQYF.

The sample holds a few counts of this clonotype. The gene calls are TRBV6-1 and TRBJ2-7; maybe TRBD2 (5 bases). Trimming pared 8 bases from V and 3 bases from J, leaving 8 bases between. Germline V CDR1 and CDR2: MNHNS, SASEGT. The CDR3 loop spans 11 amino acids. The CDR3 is CASQEDYEQYV. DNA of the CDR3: TGTGCCAGCCAGGAGGACTACGAGCAGTACGTC.

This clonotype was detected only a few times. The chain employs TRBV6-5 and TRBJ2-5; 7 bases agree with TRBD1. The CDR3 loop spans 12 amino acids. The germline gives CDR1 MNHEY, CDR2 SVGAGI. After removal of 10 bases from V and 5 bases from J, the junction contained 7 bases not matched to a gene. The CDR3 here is CAIGQEGETQYF. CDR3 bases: TGTGCCATCGGACAGGAAGGGGAGACCCAGTACTTC.

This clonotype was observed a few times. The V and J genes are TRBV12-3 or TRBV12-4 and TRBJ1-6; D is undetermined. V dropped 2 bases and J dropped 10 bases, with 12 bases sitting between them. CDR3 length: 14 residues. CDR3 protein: CASSLWPLRSPLHF. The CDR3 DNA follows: TGTGCCAGCAGTTTATGGCCCCTCCGGTCACCCCTCCACTTT.

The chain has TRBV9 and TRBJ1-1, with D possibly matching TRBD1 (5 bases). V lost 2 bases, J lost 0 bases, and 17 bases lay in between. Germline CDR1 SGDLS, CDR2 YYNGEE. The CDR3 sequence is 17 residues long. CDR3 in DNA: TGTGCCAGCAGCGTGAATTTAGGGGAGTCCATGAACACTGAAGCTTTCTTT. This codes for CASSVNLGESMNTEAFF.

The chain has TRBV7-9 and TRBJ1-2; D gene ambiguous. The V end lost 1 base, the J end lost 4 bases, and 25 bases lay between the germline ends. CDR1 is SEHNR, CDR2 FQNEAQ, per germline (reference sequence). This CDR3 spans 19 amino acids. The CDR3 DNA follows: TGTGCCAGCAGCTTAGGAAGACCGACCCATAGGCCAGTAGGCTATGGCTACACCTTC. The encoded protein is CASSLGRPTHRPVGYGYTF. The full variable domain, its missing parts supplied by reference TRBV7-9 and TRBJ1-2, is DTGVSQNPRHKITKRGQNVTFRCDPISEHNRLYWYRQTLGQGPEFLTYFQNEAQLEKSRLLSDRFSAERPKGSFSTLEIQRTEQGDSAMYLCASSLGRPTHRPVGYGYTFGSGTRLTVV.

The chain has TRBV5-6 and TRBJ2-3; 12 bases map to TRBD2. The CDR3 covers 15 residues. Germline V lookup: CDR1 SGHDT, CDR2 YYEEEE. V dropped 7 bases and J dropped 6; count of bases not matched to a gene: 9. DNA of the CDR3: TGTGCCAGCGGCCCCCTAGCGGGGGGGCTCGATACGCAGTATTTT. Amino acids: CASGPLAGGLDTQYF.